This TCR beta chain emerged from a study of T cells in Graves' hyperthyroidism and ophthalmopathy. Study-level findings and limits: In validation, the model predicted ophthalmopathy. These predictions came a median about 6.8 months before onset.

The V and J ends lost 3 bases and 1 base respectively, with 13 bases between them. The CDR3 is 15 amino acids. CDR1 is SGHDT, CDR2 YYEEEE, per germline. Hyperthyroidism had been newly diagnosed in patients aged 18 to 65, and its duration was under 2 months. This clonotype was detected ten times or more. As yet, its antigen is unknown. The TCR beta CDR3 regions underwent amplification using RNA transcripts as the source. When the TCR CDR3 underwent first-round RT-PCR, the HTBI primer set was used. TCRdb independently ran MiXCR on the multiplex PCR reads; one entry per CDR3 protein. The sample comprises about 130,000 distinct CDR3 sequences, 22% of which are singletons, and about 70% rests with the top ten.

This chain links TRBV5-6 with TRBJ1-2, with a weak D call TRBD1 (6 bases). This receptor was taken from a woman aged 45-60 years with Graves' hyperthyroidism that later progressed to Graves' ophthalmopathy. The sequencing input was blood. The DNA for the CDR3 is TGTGCCAGCAGCTCCAACACCAGGGGTAACTATGGCTACACCTTC. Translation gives CASSSNTRGNYGYTF.